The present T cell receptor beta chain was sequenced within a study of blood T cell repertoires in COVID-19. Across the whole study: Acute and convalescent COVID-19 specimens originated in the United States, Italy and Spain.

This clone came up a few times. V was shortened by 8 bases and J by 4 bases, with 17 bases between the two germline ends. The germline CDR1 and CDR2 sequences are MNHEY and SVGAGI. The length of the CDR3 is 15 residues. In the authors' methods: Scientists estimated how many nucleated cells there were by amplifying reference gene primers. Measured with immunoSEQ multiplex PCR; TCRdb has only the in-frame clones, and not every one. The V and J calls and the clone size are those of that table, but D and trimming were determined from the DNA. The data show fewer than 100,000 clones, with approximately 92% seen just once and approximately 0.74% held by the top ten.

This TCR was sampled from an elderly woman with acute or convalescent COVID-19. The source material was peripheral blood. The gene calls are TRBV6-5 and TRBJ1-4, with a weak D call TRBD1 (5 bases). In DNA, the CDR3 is TGTGCCAGCGCGAAATCGGACACAAGTAATGAAAAACTGTTTTTT. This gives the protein CASAKSDTSNEKLFF.